This TCR beta chain came from a study of blood T cell repertoires in COVID-19. The wider study: PBMCs, B-cell-depleted T cells, or T cells provided the cDNA or gDNA that made up the material.

Method: immunoSEQ multiplex PCR; TCRdb's copy keeps in-frame clones and lacks some. Of 250,000 to 350,000 clones in the sample, about nine tenths were seen once. Sequencing was carried out using peripheral blood. This receptor was identified in a woman in her forties or fifties who had recovered from COVID-19.

The CDR3 spells CASSPGQGLNTEAFF. The CDR3 bases are TGTGCCAGCTCACCTGGACAGGGTTTGAACACTGAAGCTTTCTTT. This chain connects TRBV18 to TRBJ1-1, with 8 bases fitting TRBD1. The J segment lost 0 bases and the V segment lost 3 bases, leaving 3 bases of the junction unmatched. The CDR3 consists of 15 residues. The germline V gene has CDR1 KGHSH and CDR2 LQKENI.